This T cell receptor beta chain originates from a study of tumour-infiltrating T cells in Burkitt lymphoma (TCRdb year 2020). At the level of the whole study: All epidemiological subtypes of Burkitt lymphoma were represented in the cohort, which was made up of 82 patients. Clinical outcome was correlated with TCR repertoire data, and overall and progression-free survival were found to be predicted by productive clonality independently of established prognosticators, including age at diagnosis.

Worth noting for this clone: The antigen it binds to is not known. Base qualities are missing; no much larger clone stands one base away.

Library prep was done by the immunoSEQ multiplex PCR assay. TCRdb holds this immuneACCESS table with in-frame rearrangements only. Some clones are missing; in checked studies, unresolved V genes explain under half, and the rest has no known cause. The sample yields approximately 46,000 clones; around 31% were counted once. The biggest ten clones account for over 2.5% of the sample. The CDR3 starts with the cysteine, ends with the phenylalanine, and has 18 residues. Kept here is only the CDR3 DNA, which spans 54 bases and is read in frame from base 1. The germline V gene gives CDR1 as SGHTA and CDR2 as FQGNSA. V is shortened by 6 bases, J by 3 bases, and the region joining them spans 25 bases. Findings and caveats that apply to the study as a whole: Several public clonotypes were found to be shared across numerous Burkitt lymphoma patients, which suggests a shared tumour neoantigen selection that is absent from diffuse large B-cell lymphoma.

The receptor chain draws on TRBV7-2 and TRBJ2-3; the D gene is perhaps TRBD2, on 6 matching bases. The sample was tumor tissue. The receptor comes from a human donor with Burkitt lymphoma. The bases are TGTGCCAGCAGTCCGACCCCGGGACTCTCTGGTGCGACAGATACGCAGTATTTT. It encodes CASSPTPGLSGATDTQYF.